These 26 T cell receptor beta chains were sequenced from one sample in a study of T-cell reconstitution after alpha-beta-depleted transplantation in children. Preparation of the TCRbeta library used unique molecular identifiers. MiXCR, applied by TCRdb to the PCR reads, yields one record per CDR3 protein. This table holds approximately 500,000 distinct CDR3 sequences, about 10% found once. Sample: PBMCs, taken before TCRalphabeta/CD19-depleted stem cell transplant. These receptors came from a child between 2 and 9 years old with inherited bone marrow failure, due to receive a stem cell transplant.

This clonotype was detected many times. The chain combines TRBV4-1 with TRBJ2-1; D tentatively reads TRBD1 or TRBD2 (5 bases each). Trimming shortened V by 7 bases and J by 11 bases, and 12 bases separated the two germline ends. CDR1 and CDR2 (germline): MGHRA, YSYEKL. The CDR3 is 11 residues long. DNA for the CDR3: TGCGCCAGCATTCCGGGACCAAAGCAGTTCTTC. It translates to CASIPGPKQFF.

This clonotype has a handful of counts. V gene TRBV20-1 combines with J gene TRBJ2-7; 11 bases agree with TRBD2. The CDR3 runs to 16 residues. CDR1 is DFQATT, CDR2 SNEGSKA, per germline (reference sequence). Germline trimming cut 8 bases from V and 5 bases from J; bases unmatched to any gene: 17. CDR3 sequence: CSSRDPTSGIWHEQYF. The CDR3 bases are TGCAGTTCTCGCGATCCGACTAGCGGGATTTGGCACGAGCAGTACTTC.

Concerning this clonotype itself: This may come from a read error, since a much larger clone is one base off. The CDR3 does not end in the conserved phenylalanine or tryptophan, so this is likely a read error. The chain couples TRBV15 to TRBJ2-5; 11 bases are a match to TRBD1. Germline lookup yields CDR1 LNHNV and CDR2 YYDKDF (reference sequence). J lost 4 bases, V lost 4 bases, and 5 bases had no gene match. CDR3 length: 15 amino acids. The chain's CDR3 is CATSTGQGAGETQYS. CDR3 DNA: TGTGCCACCAGCACCGGACAGGGGGCGGGAGAGACCCAGTACTCC.

This clonotype was detected many times. This rearrangement joins TRBV27 to TRBJ2-3; unclear D gene. The germline gives CDR1 MNHEY, CDR2 SMNVEV (reference sequence). Trimming took off 3 bases at V and 0 bases at J, with 10 bases between the two ends. This CDR3 spans 15 amino acids. CDR3 sequence: CASSLIARSTDTQYF. In DNA form, the CDR3 reads TGTGCCAGCAGTTTGATCGCCCGTAGCACAGATACGCAGTATTTT.

This clonotype was seen ten or more times. The rearrangement links TRBV4-2 to TRBJ1-2; D is unclear. Trimming pared 3 bases from V and 4 bases from J, leaving 15 bases between. CDR3 length: 15 residues. Germline assignment: CDR1 LGHNA and CDR2 YNFKEQ. The CDR3 is CASSHGLTEPYGYTF. Written as DNA, the CDR3 is TGTGCCAGCAGCCACGGCCTTACAGAGCCCTATGGCTACACCTTC.

There are a few counts of this clonotype. The V call is TRBV5-1, the J call TRBJ2-5; 8 bases are shared with TRBD1. Germline V gives CDR1 SGHRS, CDR2 YFSETQ. CDR3 length: 14 residues. Trimming took 5 bases from V and 4 from J; bases not matched to a gene: 7. The CDR3 DNA follows: TGCGCCAGCAGACGAGGACAGGGAGGAGAGACCCAGTACTTC. It specifies CASRRGQGGETQYF.

This clonotype occurred many times. The chain combines TRBV20-1 with TRBJ2-7; TRBD2 agrees at 7 bases. The CDR3 length is 15 residues. The V and J ends lost 0 bases and 0 bases, in that order; junction bases with no gene match: 5. Germline CDR1 and CDR2: DFQATT and SNEGSKA (reference sequence). The CDR3 DNA is TGCAGTGCTAGAGAATGGCGGGAGTACTCCTACGAGCAGTACTTC. This encodes CSAREWREYSYEQYF.

This clonotype showed up many times. This chain's CDR3 is CASSSGKNYGYTF. As DNA, the CDR3 is TGTGCCAGCAGCTCCGGCAAGAACTATGGCTACACCTTC. The chain joins TRBV7-2 to TRBJ1-2, with D unclear. The V end lost 4 bases, the J end lost 2 bases, and 8 bases lay between the germline ends. The germline CDR1 and CDR2 sequences are SGHTA and FQGNSA. This CDR3 has 13 amino acids.

The chain combines TRBV4-1 with TRBJ1-2; no clear D gene. V lost 0 bases and J lost 3, with 14 bases in between. This CDR3 contains 16 residues. Germline CDR1 and CDR2: MGHRA and YSYEKL. The CDR3 DNA reads as TGCGCCAGCAGCCAAGAATTCGGCAGGATCCACTATGGCTACACCTTC. As protein: CASSQEFGRIHYGYTF.

In this sample, this clonotype turned up many times. The chain combines TRBV7-2 with TRBJ2-3; D remains ambiguous. CDR1 is SGHTA, CDR2 FQGNSA, per germline. The CDR3 has 13 residues. The germline V and J ends were trimmed by 2 bases and 4 bases, with 7 bases remaining between them. DNA of the CDR3: TGTGCCAGCAGCTTATGGCTCCCAGATACGCAGTATTTT. Its translation is CASSLWLPDTQYF.

This clonotype was seen at least ten times. CDR3 amino acids: CASSTKGLGTEAFF. DNA for the CDR3: TGTGCCAGTAGTACTAAGGGGCTTGGCACTGAAGCTTTCTTT. The J gene is TRBJ1-1, the V gene TRBV19, with a tentative D call TRBD1 (5 bases). The CDR3 totals 14 residues. With 4 bases removed from V and 4 bases from J, the gap between germline ends came to 13 bases. Germline CDR1 and CDR2: LNHDA and SQIVND (reference sequence).

There are a few counts of this clonotype. V and J are TRBV27 and TRBJ2-5, with 10 bases fitting TRBD2. After removal of 5 bases from V and 2 bases from J, the junction contained 5 bases not matched to a gene. The CDR3 is 15 residues long. Germline V gene sequence: CDR1 MNHEY, CDR2 SMNVEV (reference sequence). This CDR3 reads CASSKLAGTQETQYF. DNA for the CDR3: TGTGCCAGCAGTAAACTAGCGGGAACACAAGAGACCCAGTACTTC.

This clonotype appeared many times. V gene TRBV5-4 combines with J gene TRBJ2-5; 8 nucleotides match TRBD2. Germline loops: CDR1 SGHNT, CDR2 YYREEE (reference sequence). The CDR3 has 15 residues. V lost 0 bases and J lost 4; bases outside the gene matches: 5. This CDR3 is CASSLDPGLGETQYF. The CDR3, as DNA: TGTGCCAGCAGCTTGGACCCGGGACTAGGAGAGACCCAGTACTTC.

This clonotype came up many times. The V gene is TRBV12-3 or TRBV12-4, the J gene TRBJ2-7, with a tentative D call TRBD2 (6 bases). The ends were cut back, 8 bases at V and 0 bases at J, with 11 bases in the middle. This CDR3 contains 13 residues. The CDR3 here is CASRLGGSYEQYF. The CDR3 coding sequence is TGTGCCAGCCGCCTCGGGGGCTCCTACGAGCAGTACTTC.

The rearrangement uses TRBV5-1 and TRBJ2-3, with 11 bases that match TRBD2. The junction had 8 bases not matched to a gene; V was cut back by 1 base and J by 4 bases. Germline lookup yields CDR1 SGHRS and CDR2 YFSETQ. This CDR3 has 17 amino acids. CDR3 residues: CASSLLLAGGVADTQYF. The CDR3 DNA follows: TGCGCCAGCAGCTTGCTTCTAGCGGGAGGAGTAGCAGATACGCAGTATTTT.

This clonotype was seen a few times. This chain uses TRBV28 with TRBJ2-4; D perhaps matches TRBD1 (5 bases). Germline loops: CDR1 MDHEN, CDR2 SYDVKM. V lost 4 bases to trimming and J lost 8 bases, with 18 bases between them. This CDR3 has 15 residues. Here the CDR3 DNA reads TGTGCCAGCAGTTCCTTCAGGGATTTTGGGGACATTCAGTACTTC. The encoded protein is CASSSFRDFGDIQYF.

In regard to this clonotype: At one boundary the junction diverges from the germline segment, which might be a read error. The rearrangement joins TRBV4-3 to TRBJ1-3; D perhaps matches TRBD1 (6 bases). CDR3 length: 14 residues. Germline lookup yields CDR1 LGHNA and CDR2 YSLEER. The CDR3 DNA is TGCGCCAGGAGCCTACAGGGATCGGGAAACACCATATATTTT. Amino acid sequence: CARSLQGSGNTIYF.

This clonotype was seen a few times. V gene TRBV7-8 combines with J gene TRBJ2-5; 9 bases agree with TRBD2. Trimming cost V 5 bases and J 2 bases; bases outside gene matches: 12. Germline lookup yields CDR1 SGHVS and CDR2 FQNEAQ. CDR3 length: 17 amino acids. The CDR3 DNA reads TGTGCCAGCAGCCAGGGACTAGCTTCAAGAAGACAAGAGACCCAGTACTTC. This translates into CASSQGLASRRQETQYF.

This clonotype was observed a few times. The chain couples TRBV7-2 to TRBJ2-5; D remains ambiguous. The germline gives CDR1 SGHTA, CDR2 FQGNSA. The CDR3 sequence is 15 residues long. Trimming cost V 1 base and J 4 bases, with 13 bases left between them. CDR3 nucleotides: TGTGCCAGCAGCTTAGGAGGTCTACCCAGAGAGACCCAGTACTTC. It specifies CASSLGGLPRETQYF.

In the case of this clonotype: A much more abundant neighbour one base away suggests this may be a read error. The J gene is TRBJ1-2, the V gene TRBV27; 10 positions agree with TRBD1. This CDR3 has 14 amino acids. Germline V gene data show CDR1 as MNHEY and CDR2 as SMNVEV (reference sequence). After removal of 3 bases from V and 7 bases from J, the junction contained 5 bases not matched to a gene. Here the CDR3 reads CASSFYGQGVGYTF. The CDR3 DNA is TGTGCCAGCAGTTTCTATGGACAGGGGGTTGGCTACACCTTC.

About this clonotype: This could be a read error, since a much larger clone is one nucleotide away. V is TRBV5-1 and J is TRBJ1-5; D is unresolved. There are 13 residues in the CDR3. Per germline, CDR1 SGHRS and CDR2 YFSETQ. Written as DNA, the CDR3 is TGCGCCAGCAGCTTAGGATTAAATCAGCACCAGCATTTT. It translates to CASSLGLNQHQHF.

In its sample, this clonotype was seen many times. The rearrangement joins TRBV5-6 to TRBJ1-5; D uncertain. The CDR3 spans 13 residues. Germline values: CDR1 SGHDT, CDR2 YYEEEE. The V end was cut by 3 bases, the J end by 4 bases, with 8 bases between. The CDR3 DNA is TGTGCCAGCAGCTATAAACCTAATCAGCCCCAGCATTTT. Its translation: CASSYKPNQPQHF.

This clonotype was counted at least ten times. Here the CDR3 DNA reads TGTGCCAGCAGCTTATCAGGGGGACAGGGAGGGGAGACCCAGTACTTC. This encodes CASSLSGGQGGETQYF. The chain combines TRBV7-7 with TRBJ2-5, with 9 bases fitting TRBD1. Germline V gene lookup returns CDR1 SSHAT and CDR2 FNYEAQ (reference sequence). The CDR3 is made up of 16 amino acids. Unmatched junction bases numbered 9, after V lost 2 bases and J lost 5 bases.

This clonotype occurred many times. The chain couples TRBV5-1 to TRBJ2-6; 8 bases fit TRBD1. J was trimmed by 0 bases and V by 3 bases; bases with no gene match: 2. The CDR3 runs 16 residues. Germline V gene lookup returns CDR1 SGHRS and CDR2 YFSETQ. The CDR3 is CASSSDRGSGANVLTF. The CDR3 DNA sequence: TGCGCCAGCAGCTCAGACAGGGGCTCTGGGGCCAACGTCCTGACTTTC.

Ten or more counts support this clonotype. The J gene is TRBJ2-3, the V gene TRBV4-3; TRBD1 might be the D (5 bases). The CDR3 covers 15 residues. Germline V gene data show CDR1 as LGHNA and CDR2 as YSLEER. V was clipped by 0 bases and J by 0 bases, with 7 bases between them. This CDR3 is CASSQETASTDTQYF. CDR3 nucleotides: TGCGCCAGCAGCCAAGAGACAGCTAGCACAGATACGCAGTATTTT.

This clonotype appeared many times. This sequence joins TRBV6-1 and TRBJ2-7, with D unclear. The CDR3 sequence is 13 residues long. Germline V CDR1 and CDR2: MNHNS, SASEGT. Trimming took 3 bases from V and 2 from J, leaving 8 bases between them. Written as DNA, the CDR3 is TGTGCCAGCAGTGACACGGCTCCCTACGAGCAGTACTTC. Its translation is CASSDTAPYEQYF.